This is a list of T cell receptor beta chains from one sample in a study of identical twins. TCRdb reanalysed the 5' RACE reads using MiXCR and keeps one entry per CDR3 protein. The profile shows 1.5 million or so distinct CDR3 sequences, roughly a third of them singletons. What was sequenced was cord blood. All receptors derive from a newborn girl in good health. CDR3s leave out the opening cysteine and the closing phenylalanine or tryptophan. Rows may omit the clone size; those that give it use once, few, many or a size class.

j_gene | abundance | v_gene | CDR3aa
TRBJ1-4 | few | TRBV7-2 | ASSPFQSVNEKLF
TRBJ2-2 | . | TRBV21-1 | ASSKVLTSGLNTGELF
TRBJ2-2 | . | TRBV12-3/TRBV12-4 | ANSPRPGGELF
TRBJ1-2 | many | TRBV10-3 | AISEAVNYGYT
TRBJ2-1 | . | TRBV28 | ASSTSGSKGDEQF
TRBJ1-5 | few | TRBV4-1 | ASSHRWASNQPQH
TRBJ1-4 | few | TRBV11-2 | ASSALAGEKLF
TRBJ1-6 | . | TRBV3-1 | ASSQGQHNSPLH
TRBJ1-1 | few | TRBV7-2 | ASSVKGNTEAF
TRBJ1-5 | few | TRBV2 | ASTRVLGVGPQH
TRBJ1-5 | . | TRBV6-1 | ASSEARSGNQPQH
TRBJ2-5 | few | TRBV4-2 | ASSQDIGRLETQY
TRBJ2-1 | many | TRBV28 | ASSFDSYNEQF
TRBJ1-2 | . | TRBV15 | ATSRTGGYGYT
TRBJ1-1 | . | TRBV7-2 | ASSLGDRINTEAF
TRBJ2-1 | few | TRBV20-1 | SAVRRRAYNEQF
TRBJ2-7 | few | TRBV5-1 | ASSLAGVLSYEQY
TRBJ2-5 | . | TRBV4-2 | ASSQDGGNQY
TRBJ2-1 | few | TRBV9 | ASSVKQNEQF
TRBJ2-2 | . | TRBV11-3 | ASSLDARGELF
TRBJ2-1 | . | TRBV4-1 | ASSQDRRTFPGNEQL
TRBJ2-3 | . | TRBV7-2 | ASSLVASSADTQY
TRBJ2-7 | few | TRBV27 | ASSSTSAGEQY
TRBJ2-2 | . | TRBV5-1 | ASSSKSRGPLNTGELF
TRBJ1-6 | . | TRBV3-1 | ASSQLGQGNSPLH
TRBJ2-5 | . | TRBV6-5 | ASSYGLDLETQY
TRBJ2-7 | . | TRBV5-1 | ASSPSGEPYEQY
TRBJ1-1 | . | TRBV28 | ASSFSGTGDTEAF
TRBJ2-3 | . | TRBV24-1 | ATRTKGTAFTDTQY